This T cell receptor beta chain was sequenced for a study of identifying expanded T cells in peripheral blood. The protocol was immunoSEQ multiplex PCR, while the TCRdb copy is restricted to in-frame clones and leaves out a portion. The sample comprises over 85,000 clones, approximately 89% of which are singletons, and roughly an eighth rests with the top ten. J lost 3 bases, V lost 0 bases, and 8 bases had no gene match. CDR3 size: 17 residues. The germline V gene encodes CDR1 SGHDT and CDR2 YYEEEE. The sample taken for sequencing was blood. This chain joins TRBV5-6 and TRBJ1-4; 7 bases map to TRBD1. The receptor's source is a person aged 18 to 70 in good health. The CDR3 protein is CASSLEGAGSANEKLFF. The DNA for the CDR3 is TGTGCCAGCAGCTTGGAGGGGGCGGGGTCCGCTAATGAAAAACTGTTTTTT.